The 21 T cell receptor beta chains reported below all come from one sample, sequenced in a study of beta chain features in type 1 diabetes (dated by TCRdb to 2016 to 2019). The method was the immunoSEQ multiplex PCR assay. The entire isolated RNA was reverse transcribed using the High Capacity cDNA Reverse Transcription Kit, and thus expressed TCRB transcripts were sequenced. TCRdb obtained this table from immuneACCESS and retained in-frame rearrangements with V and J assigned. These tables miss some clones; where compared with another copy, unresolved V genes account for less than half of the shortfall, and the remainder is unexplained. Across this sample there are 970,000 or so clones, with about a sixth seen only once. The ten largest make up roughly 0.025% of the sample. Sequencing was performed on naive CD4+ T cells from blood. The cell subset or site label for this specimen denotes: true naive CD4+ T cells. These receptors were collected from a woman aged 18-35 years in good health.

The CDR3 loop reads CASSWPRTSGSVNEQFF. The CDR3 DNA reads as TGTGCCAGCAGTTGGCCCCGGACTAGCGGGAGTGTCAATGAGCAGTTCTTC. The rearrangement links TRBV28 to TRBJ2-1; 13 bases match TRBD2. Unmatched junction bases numbered 9, after V lost 4 bases and J lost 6 bases. Per the germline V gene, CDR1 is MDHEN and CDR2 is SYDVKM. This CDR3 comprises 17 residues.

This clone has a handful of counts. This same CDR3 is encoded by further DNA sequences in the sample. The chain has TRBV18 and TRBJ2-1; no firm D call. The V gene's germline CDR1 is KGHSH and CDR2 LQKENI. CDR3 length equals 13 residues. Between the trimmed V and J ends, which lost 3 bases and 4 bases, there was a span of 7 bases. CDR3 residues: CASSPSQYNEQFF. The CDR3 DNA reads TGTGCCAGCTCACCTAGCCAGTACAATGAGCAGTTCTTC.

The J gene is TRBJ2-1, the V gene TRBV5-6; 7 positions agree with TRBD2. CDR1 SGHDT and CDR2 YYEEEE come from the germline V gene. This CDR3 contains 15 residues. With 5 bases clipped from V and 0 bases from J, the junction kept 5 bases outside the gene matches. This chain's CDR3 is CASRRGLGSYNEQFF. CDR3 sequence (DNA): TGTGCCAGCAGAAGAGGACTAGGCTCCTACAATGAGCAGTTCTTC.

This clone was found a few times. The chain has TRBV5-4 and TRBJ2-3, with 8 positions matching TRBD1. The length of the CDR3 is 16 residues. CDR1 SGHNT and CDR2 YYREEE come from the germline V gene (reference sequence). V was clipped by 1 base and J by 2 bases; unmatched bases: 6. The CDR3 nucleotides read TGTGCCAGCAGCTTGATCCGGGACAGGAACACAGATACGCAGTATTTT. As protein: CASSLIRDRNTDTQYF.

This clone turned up a few times. The chain is built from TRBV9 and TRBJ2-7; 7 bases line up with TRBD2. Trimming cost V 4 bases and J 2 bases; bases outside gene matches: 6. The germline CDR1 and CDR2 sequences are SGDLS and YYNGEE. This CDR3 is 14 amino acids long. The CDR3 sequence is CASSQLAETYEQYF. In nucleotides, the CDR3 is TGTGCCAGCAGCCAGCTAGCGGAGACCTACGAGCAGTACTTC.

This chain uses TRBV7-8 with TRBJ2-3; D is undetermined. Germline CDR1 and CDR2: SGHVS and FQNEAQ. Trimming left V 5 bases short and J 6 bases short, with 9 bases between. The CDR3 totals 12 residues. CDR3 nucleotides: TGTGCCAGCAGCCTGTACTGGGATACGCAGTATTTT. Its translation is CASSLYWDTQYF.

V and J are TRBV19 and TRBJ2-7; D gene ambiguous. Looked up from germline, CDR1 is LNHDA and CDR2 is SQIVND (reference sequence). V lost 4 bases to trimming and J lost 2 bases, with 12 bases between them. The CDR3 extends over 14 amino acids. CDR3 nucleotides: TGTGCCAGTAGTAGTAGTTATGGGACCTACGAGCAGTACTTC. Translation gives CASSSSYGTYEQYF.

This clone was seen more than once but under ten times. The chain uses TRBV7-2 and TRBJ1-1, with D unresolved. Trimming took off 5 bases at V and 1 base at J, with 14 bases between the two ends. There are 15 residues in the CDR3. CDR1 is SGHTA, CDR2 FQGNSA, per germline. The CDR3 DNA sequence: TGTGCCAGCAGCCCACCACATGGGTGGAACACTGAAGCTTTCTTT. Translated, it gives CASSPPHGWNTEAFF.

The chain links TRBV11-2 to TRBJ2-3; 10 nucleotides match TRBD2. Germline values: CDR1 SGHAT, CDR2 FQNNGV. There are 15 residues in the CDR3. Trimming at V came to 5 bases and at J to 2 bases, leaving 4 bases not matched to a gene. CDR3 residues: CASSRLAGYTDTQYF. Written as DNA, the CDR3 is TGTGCCAGCAGCAGACTAGCGGGTTACACAGATACGCAGTATTTT.

In this sample, this clone turned up a few times. The rearrangement uses TRBV6-4 and TRBJ2-7, with TRBD2 matching 8 bases. V was pared by 10 bases and J by 3 bases, with 8 bases of the junction left unmatched. Looked up from germline, CDR1 is MRHNA and CDR2 is SNTAGT. CDR3 size: 13 residues. The CDR3 DNA reads as TGTGCCAACCAGGACCTAGCGGGCTACGAGCAGTACTTC. Protein product: CANQDLAGYEQYF.

This clone has more than one count but fewer than ten. V and J are TRBV15 and TRBJ2-2; D gene ambiguous. The germline V gene encodes CDR1 LNHNV and CDR2 YYDKDF (reference sequence). This CDR3 is 13 amino acids long. The germline V and J ends were trimmed by 5 bases and 3 bases, with 7 bases remaining between them. Written as DNA, the CDR3 is TGTGCCACCAGCGACGGATACACCGGGGAGCTGTTTTTT. This translates into CATSDGYTGELFF.

This chain uses TRBV6-1 with TRBJ2-3, with 9 nucleotides matching TRBD2. CDR1 is MNHNS, CDR2 SASEGT, per germline. The length of the CDR3 is 13 residues. J lost 3 bases, V lost 8 bases, and 3 bases had no gene match. The CDR3 spells CASGSGSTDTQYF. The CDR3 DNA reads as TGTGCCAGCGGTAGCGGGAGTACAGATACGCAGTATTTT.

V usage is TRBV7-9 and J usage is TRBJ2-7, with D unresolved. This CDR3 region has 14 residues. The germline gives CDR1 SEHNR, CDR2 FQNEAQ (reference sequence). The V gene lost 4 bases and the J gene lost 4 bases, with 14 bases spanning the gap. CDR3 sequence: CASSSGAGWYEQYF. The CDR3 DNA reads as TGTGCCAGCAGCTCAGGAGCCGGTTGGTACGAGCAGTACTTC.

The V gene is TRBV10-3, the J gene TRBJ1-1; maybe TRBD1 (6 bases). The germline V gene has CDR1 ENHRY and CDR2 SYGVKD. V gave up 7 bases and J gave up 6 bases, with 15 bases separating them. This CDR3 has 13 amino acids. This chain's CDR3 is CAIKSQGLPEAFF. Here the CDR3 DNA reads TGTGCCATCAAATCACAGGGCCTACCTGAAGCTTTCTTT.

There are a few counts of this clone. CDR3: CASRLAGAWGNEQFF. Here the CDR3 DNA reads TGTGCCAGCAGACTAGCGGGAGCGTGGGGTAATGAGCAGTTCTTC. The V and J genes are TRBV28 and TRBJ2-1; 11 bases fit TRBD2. V gave up 6 bases and J gave up 7 bases; unmatched junction bases: 8. The CDR3 loop spans 15 amino acids. The germline gives CDR1 MDHEN, CDR2 SYDVKM. Full variable domain (rest looked up from reference TRBV28 and TRBJ2-1): DVKVTQSSRYLVKRTGEKVFLECVQDMDHENMFWYRQDPGLGLRLIYFSYDVKMKEKGDIPEGYSVSREKKERFSLILESASTNQTSMYLCASRLAGAWGNEQFFGPGTRLTVL.

This clone was counted a few times. J is TRBJ1-2 and V is TRBV4-2, with D perhaps TRBD1 (6 bases). CDR1 and CDR2 from the germline V gene are LGHNA and YNFKEQ. The CDR3 is made up of 17 amino acids. The V end was cut by 1 base, the J end by 4 bases, with 19 bases between. The CDR3 nucleotides read TGTGCCAGCAGCCAAGGCGCAGGGTCAGGGGCATCCTATGGCTACACCTTC. Its translation: CASSQGAGSGASYGYTF.

In this sample, this clone turned up once. This sequence joins TRBV7-2 and TRBJ1-2; 10 positions match TRBD1. The CDR3 sequence is 16 residues long. J was trimmed by 5 bases and V by 5 bases; bases with no gene match: 11. CDR1 is SGHTA, CDR2 FQGNSA, per germline. The DNA of the CDR3 is TGTGCCAGCAGCCCACAGCCGGGACAGGGGAAATATGGCTACACCTTC. Protein product: CASSPQPGQGKYGYTF.

The V gene is TRBV5-4, the J gene TRBJ2-1; 10 positions match TRBD1. From germline, CDR1 is SGHNT and CDR2 YYREEE (reference sequence). CDR3 length: 15 amino acids. With 4 bases clipped from V and 4 bases from J, the junction kept 5 bases outside the gene matches. CDR3 DNA sequence: TGTGCCAGCAGCATCGGACAGGGGGGATACAATGAGCAGTTCTTC. This gives the protein CASSIGQGGYNEQFF.

The table lists this clone with a few counts. The gene calls are TRBV11-3 and TRBJ2-1; a possible D gene is TRBD2 (5 bases). Germline assignment: CDR1 SGHNT and CDR2 YENEEA. Trimming removed 2 bases at V and 6 bases at J, with 14 bases between. The CDR3 has 15 amino acids. CDR3 sequence reads: CASSLRAGLINEQFF. The CDR3, as DNA: TGTGCCAGCAGCTTAAGGGCAGGACTCATCAATGAGCAGTTCTTC.

The V call is TRBV18, the J call TRBJ1-1, with D unclear. V was pared by 3 bases and J by 0 bases, with 14 bases between. From germline, CDR1 is KGHSH and CDR2 LQKENI. The CDR3 is 16 residues long. CDR3 sequence: CASSPLGQTLNTEAFF. CDR3 DNA sequence: TGTGCCAGCTCACCCCTTGGGCAGACTCTGAACACTGAAGCTTTCTTT.

The V and J genes are TRBV7-3 and TRBJ2-1; the D is unclear. In germline, CDR1 is SGHTA, CDR2 FQGTGA. CDR3 length equals 13 residues. V lost 1 base to trimming and J lost 4 bases, with 5 bases between them. The DNA for the CDR3 is TGTGCCAGCAGCTTAATTGCATACAATGAGCAGTTCTTC. Translating it yields CASSLIAYNEQFF.